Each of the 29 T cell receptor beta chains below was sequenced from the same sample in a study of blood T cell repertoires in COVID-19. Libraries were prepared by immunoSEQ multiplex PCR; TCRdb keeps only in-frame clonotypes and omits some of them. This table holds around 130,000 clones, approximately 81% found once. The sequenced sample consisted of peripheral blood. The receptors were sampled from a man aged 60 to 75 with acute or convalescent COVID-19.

CDR3 DNA: TGTGCCAGTAGAGGGGCGAATGGCAATCAGCCCCAGCATTTT. It is translated as CASRGANGNQPQHF. The J gene is TRBJ1-5, the V gene TRBV19, with D possibly matching TRBD1 (5 bases). CDR3 length: 14 amino acids. Per the germline V gene, CDR1 is LNHDA and CDR2 is SQIVND (reference sequence). V lost 6 bases, J lost 2 bases, and 11 bases lay in between.

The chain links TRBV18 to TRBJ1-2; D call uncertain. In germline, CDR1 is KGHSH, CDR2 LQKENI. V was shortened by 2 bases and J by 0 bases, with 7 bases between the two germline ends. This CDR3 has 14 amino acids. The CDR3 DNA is TGTGCCAGCTCACCAGGGCAGACTAACTATGGCTACACCTTC. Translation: CASSPGQTNYGYTF.

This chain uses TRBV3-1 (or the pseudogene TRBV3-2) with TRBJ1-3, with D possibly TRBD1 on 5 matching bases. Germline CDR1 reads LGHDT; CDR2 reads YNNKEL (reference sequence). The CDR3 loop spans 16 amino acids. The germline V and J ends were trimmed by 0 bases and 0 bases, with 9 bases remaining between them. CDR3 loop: CASSQDGAFSGNTIYF. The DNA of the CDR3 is TGTGCCAGCAGCCAAGATGGGGCATTCTCTGGAAACACCATATATTTT.

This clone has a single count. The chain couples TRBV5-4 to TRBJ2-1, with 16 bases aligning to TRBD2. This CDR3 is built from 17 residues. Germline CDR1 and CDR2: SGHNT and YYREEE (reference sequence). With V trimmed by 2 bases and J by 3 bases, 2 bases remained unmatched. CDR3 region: CASSLGTSGGGYNEQFF. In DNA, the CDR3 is TGTGCCAGCAGCTTAGGGACTAGCGGGGGGGGCTACAATGAGCAGTTCTTC.

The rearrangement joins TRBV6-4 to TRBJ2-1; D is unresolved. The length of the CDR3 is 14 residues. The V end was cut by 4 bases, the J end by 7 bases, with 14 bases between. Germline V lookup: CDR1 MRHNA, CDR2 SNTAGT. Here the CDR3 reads CASSANAPRNEQFF. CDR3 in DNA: TGTGCCAGCAGTGCCAACGCGCCGAGGAATGAGCAGTTCTTC.

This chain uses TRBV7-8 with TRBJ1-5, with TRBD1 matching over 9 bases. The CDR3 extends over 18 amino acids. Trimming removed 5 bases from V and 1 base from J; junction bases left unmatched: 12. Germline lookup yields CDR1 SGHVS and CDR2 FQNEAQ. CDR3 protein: CASSPGGTGLGSNQPQHF. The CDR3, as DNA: TGTGCCAGCAGCCCGGGTGGGACAGGGTTAGGAAGCAATCAGCCCCAGCATTTT.

Here the CDR3 reads CASSQQNYNSPLHF. The CDR3 coding sequence is TGTGCCAGCAGTCAACAGAACTATAATTCACCCCTCCACTTT. This sequence joins TRBV6-2 or TRBV6-3 and TRBJ1-6; D is ambiguous. The CDR3 totals 14 residues. The germline V gene encodes CDR1 MNHEY and CDR2 SVGEGT. V was trimmed by 5 bases and J by 3 bases, leaving 8 bases between them.

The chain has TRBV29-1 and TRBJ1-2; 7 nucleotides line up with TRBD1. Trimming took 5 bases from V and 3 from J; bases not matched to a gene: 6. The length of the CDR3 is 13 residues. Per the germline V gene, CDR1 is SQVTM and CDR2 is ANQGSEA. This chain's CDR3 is CSVSTGFDYGYTF. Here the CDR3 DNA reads TGCAGCGTTTCGACAGGGTTTGACTATGGCTACACCTTC.

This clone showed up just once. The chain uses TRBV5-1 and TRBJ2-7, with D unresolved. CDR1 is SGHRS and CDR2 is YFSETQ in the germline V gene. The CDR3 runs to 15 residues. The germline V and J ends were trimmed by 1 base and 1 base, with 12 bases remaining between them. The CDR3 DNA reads TGCGCCAGCAGCTTGTCGGTGGGCGAATCCTACGAGCAGTACTTC. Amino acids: CASSLSVGESYEQYF. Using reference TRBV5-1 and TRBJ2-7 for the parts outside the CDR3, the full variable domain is KAGVTQTPRYLIKTRGQQVTLSCSPISGHRSVSWYQQTPGQGLQFLFEYFSETQRNKGNFPGRFSGRQFSNSRSEMNVSTLELGDSALYLCASSLSVGESYEQYFGPGTRLTVT.

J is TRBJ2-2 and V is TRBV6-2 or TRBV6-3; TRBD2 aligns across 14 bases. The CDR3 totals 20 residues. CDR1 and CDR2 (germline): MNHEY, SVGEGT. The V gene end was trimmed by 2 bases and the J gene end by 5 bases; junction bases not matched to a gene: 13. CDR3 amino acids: CASSYPPGLAGVLRTGELFF. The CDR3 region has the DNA TGTGCCAGCAGTTACCCCCCGGGACTAGCGGGAGTGTTGCGGACCGGGGAGCTGTTTTTT.

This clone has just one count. The CDR3 DNA sequence: TGTGCCAGTAGTATATTATCTCGGGATGGCTACACCTTC. Its protein is CASSILSRDGYTF. V usage is TRBV19 and J usage is TRBJ1-2, with D hard to call. Germline V gene lookup returns CDR1 LNHDA and CDR2 SQIVND (reference sequence). The V and J ends lost 2 bases and 6 bases respectively, with 10 bases between them. CDR3 length equals 13 residues. The variable domain in full, completed from reference TRBV19 and TRBJ1-2, reads DGGITQSPKYLFRKEGQNVTLSCEQNLNHDAMYWYRQDPGQGLRLIYYSQIVNDFQKGDIAEGYSVSREKKESFPLTVTSAQKNPTAFYLCASSILSRDGYTFGSGTRLTVV.

Here the CDR3 DNA reads TGTGCCAGCAGCCGGGACAGGCTTTACGAGCAGTACTTC. Amino acids: CASSRDRLYEQYF. V gene TRBV5-4 combines with J gene TRBJ2-7; 8 bases map to TRBD1. This CDR3 contains 13 residues. Germline V CDR1 and CDR2: SGHNT, YYREEE (reference sequence). The V and J ends lost 4 bases and 4 bases, in that order; junction bases with no gene match: 4. The full variable domain, rest sourced from reference TRBV5-4 and TRBJ2-7, is ETGVTQSPTHLIKTRGQQVTLRCSSQSGHNTVSWYQQALGQGPQFIFQYYREEENGRGNFPPRFSGLQFPNYSSELNVNALELDDSALYLCASSRDRLYEQYFGPGTRLTVT.

For the CDR3, the DNA is TGTGCCAGCAGACTAGCGCCTGAGGGGTACAATGAGCAGTTCTTC. Protein product: CASRLAPEGYNEQFF. The genes are TRBV2 and TRBJ2-1, with TRBD2 identical over 7 bases. V lost 6 bases and J lost 4; bases outside the gene matches: 9. The CDR3 covers 15 residues. Germline V gene data show CDR1 as SNHLY and CDR2 as FYNNEI.

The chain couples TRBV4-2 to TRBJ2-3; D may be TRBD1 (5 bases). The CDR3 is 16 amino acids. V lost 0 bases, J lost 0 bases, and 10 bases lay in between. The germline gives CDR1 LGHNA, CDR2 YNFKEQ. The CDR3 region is CASSQEGDSSTDTQYF. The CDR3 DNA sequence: TGTGCCAGCAGCCAAGAAGGGGATAGTAGCACAGATACGCAGTATTTT.

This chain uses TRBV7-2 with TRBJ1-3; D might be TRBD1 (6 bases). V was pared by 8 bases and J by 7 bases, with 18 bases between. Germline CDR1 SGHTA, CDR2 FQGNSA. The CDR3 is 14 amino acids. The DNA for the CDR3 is TGTGCCAGCTCGAGCGGGGGCGCTTGGAACACCATATATTTT. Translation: CASSSGGAWNTIYF.

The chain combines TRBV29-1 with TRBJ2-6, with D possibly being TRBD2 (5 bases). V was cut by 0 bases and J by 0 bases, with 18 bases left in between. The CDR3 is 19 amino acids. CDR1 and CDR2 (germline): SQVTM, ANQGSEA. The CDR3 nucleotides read TGCAGCGTTGAAGATCGGTTTGGCAGAGGAGGCTCTGGGGCCAACGTCCTGACTTTC. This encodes CSVEDRFGRGGSGANVLTF.

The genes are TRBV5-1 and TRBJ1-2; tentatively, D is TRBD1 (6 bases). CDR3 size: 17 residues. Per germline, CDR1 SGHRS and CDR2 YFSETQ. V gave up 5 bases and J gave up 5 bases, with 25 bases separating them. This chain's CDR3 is CASSPQGTLGMGYGYTF. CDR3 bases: TGCGCCAGCAGTCCCCAGGGGACCCTGGGGATGGGGTATGGCTACACCTTC.

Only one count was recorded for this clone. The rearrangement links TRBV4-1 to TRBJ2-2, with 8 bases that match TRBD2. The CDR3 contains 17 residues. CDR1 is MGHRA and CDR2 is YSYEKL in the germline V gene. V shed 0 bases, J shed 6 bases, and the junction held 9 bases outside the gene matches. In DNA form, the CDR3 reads TGCGCCAGCAGCCAAGAGTGGCAGGGGACTAGGGCCGGGGAGCTGTTTTTT. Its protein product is CASSQEWQGTRAGELFF.

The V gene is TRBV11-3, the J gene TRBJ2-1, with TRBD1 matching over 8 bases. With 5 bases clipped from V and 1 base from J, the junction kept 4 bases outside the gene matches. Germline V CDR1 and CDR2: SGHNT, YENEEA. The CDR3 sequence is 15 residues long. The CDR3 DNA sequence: TGTGCCAGCAGCATGGGACAGGCTTCCTACAATGAGCAGTTCTTC. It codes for CASSMGQASYNEQFF.

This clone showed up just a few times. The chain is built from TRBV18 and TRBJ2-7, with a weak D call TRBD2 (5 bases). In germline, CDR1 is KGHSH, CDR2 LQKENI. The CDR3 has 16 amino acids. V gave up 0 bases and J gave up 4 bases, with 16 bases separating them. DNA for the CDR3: TGTGCCAGCTCACCACCGGGTCTAGCATCAGGATACGAGCAGTACTTC. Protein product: CASSPPGLASGYEQYF.

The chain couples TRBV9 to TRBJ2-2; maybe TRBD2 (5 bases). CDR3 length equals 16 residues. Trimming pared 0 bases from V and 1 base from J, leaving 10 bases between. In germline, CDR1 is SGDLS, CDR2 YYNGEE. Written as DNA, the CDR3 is TGTGCCAGCAGCGTAGTTGTCGGAGGGAACACCGGGGAGCTGTTTTTT. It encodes CASSVVVGGNTGELFF. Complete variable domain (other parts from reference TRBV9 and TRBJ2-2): DSGVTQTPKHLITATGQRVTLRCSPRSGDLSVYWYQQSLDQGLQFLIQYYNGEERAKGNILERFSAQQFPDLHSELNLSSLELGDSALYFCASSVVVGGNTGELFFGEGSRLTVL.

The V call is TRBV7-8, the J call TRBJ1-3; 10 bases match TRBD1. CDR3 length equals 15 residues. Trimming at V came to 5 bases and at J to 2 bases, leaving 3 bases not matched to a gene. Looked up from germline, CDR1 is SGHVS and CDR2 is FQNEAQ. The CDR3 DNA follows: TGTGCCAGCAGCCCCGGGACAGGGGCTGGAAACACCATATATTTT. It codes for CASSPGTGAGNTIYF.

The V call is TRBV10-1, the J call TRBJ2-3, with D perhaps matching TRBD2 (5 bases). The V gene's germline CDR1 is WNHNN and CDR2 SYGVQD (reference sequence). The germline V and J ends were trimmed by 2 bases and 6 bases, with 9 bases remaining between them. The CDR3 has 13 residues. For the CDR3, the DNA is TGCGCCAGCAGTGAGGATCCGGGGGATACGCAGTATTTT. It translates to CASSEDPGDTQYF.

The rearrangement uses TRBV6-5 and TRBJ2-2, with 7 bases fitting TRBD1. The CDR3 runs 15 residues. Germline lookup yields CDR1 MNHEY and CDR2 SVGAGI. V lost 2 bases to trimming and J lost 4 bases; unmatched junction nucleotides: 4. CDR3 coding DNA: TGTGCCAGCAGTTACGAAAAGGGGGCCACCGGGGAGCTGTTTTTT. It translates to CASSYEKGATGELFF.

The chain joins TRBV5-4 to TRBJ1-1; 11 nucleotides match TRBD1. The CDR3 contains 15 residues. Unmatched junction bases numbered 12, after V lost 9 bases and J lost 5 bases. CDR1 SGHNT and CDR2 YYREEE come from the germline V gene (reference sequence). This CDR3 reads CANENWTGGRTEAFF. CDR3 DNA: TGTGCCAACGAAAATTGGACAGGGGGCCGTACTGAAGCTTTCTTT.

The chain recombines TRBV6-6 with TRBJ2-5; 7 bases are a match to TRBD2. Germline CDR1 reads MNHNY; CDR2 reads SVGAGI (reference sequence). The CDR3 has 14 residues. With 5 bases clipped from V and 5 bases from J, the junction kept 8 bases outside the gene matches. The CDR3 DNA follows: TGTGCCAGCAGTCAACAGCGGGGCAGGGAGACCCAGTACTTC. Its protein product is CASSQQRGRETQYF.

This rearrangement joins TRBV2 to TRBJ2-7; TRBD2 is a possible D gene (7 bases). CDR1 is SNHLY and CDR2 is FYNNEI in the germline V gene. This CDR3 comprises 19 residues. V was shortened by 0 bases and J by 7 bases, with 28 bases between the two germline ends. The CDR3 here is CASSEALGLRARGAGEQYF. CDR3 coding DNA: TGTGCCAGCAGTGAAGCGCTAGGACTAAGGGCCCGGGGGGCTGGAGAGCAGTACTTC. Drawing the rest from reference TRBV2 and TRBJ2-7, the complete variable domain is EPEVTQTPSHQVTQMGQEVILRCVPISNHLYFYWYRQILGQKVEFLVSFYNNEISEKSEIFDDQFSVERPDGSNFTLKIRSTKLEDSAMYFCASSEALGLRARGAGEQYFGPGTRLTVT.

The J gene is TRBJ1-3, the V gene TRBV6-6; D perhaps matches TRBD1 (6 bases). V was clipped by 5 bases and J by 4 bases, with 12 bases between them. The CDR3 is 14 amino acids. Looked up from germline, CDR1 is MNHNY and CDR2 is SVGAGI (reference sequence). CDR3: CASSLPTGGNTIYF. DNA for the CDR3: TGTGCCAGCAGTCTCCCGACAGGCGGAAACACCATATATTTT.

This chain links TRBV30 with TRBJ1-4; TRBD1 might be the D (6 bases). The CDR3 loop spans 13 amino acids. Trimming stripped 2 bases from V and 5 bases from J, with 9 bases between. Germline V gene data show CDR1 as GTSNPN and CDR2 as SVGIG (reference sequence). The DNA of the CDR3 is TGTGCCTGGAGTCAGGACAGAAATGAAAAACTGTTTTTT. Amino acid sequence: CAWSQDRNEKLFF.